These 29 T cell receptor beta chains were all obtained from the same sample, sequenced in a study of blood T cell repertoires in COVID-19. The method was immunoSEQ multiplex PCR; TCRdb's version includes in-frame clones alone and lacks a portion of them. The sample consists of about 36,000 clones, around nine tenths of them appearing once. The specimen sequenced was peripheral blood. The origin of the receptors is a human donor in a cohort sampled during active COVID-19.

The gene calls are TRBV3-1 (or the pseudogene TRBV3-2) and TRBJ2-7; TRBD2 matches at 8 bases. CDR3 size: 15 residues. J lost 3 bases, V lost 5 bases, and 9 bases had no gene match. CDR1 and CDR2 (germline): LGHDT, YNNKEL (reference sequence). The CDR3 nucleotides read TGTGCCAGCAGCTTTCCCGGCGGGGGGTTCTACGAGCAGTACTTC. This encodes CASSFPGGGFYEQYF.

The chain carries TRBV7-3 and TRBJ2-5, with a weak D call TRBD2 (6 bases). The germline gives CDR1 SGHTA, CDR2 FQGTGA. Between the trimmed V and J ends, which lost 1 base and 4 bases, there was a span of 7 bases. The CDR3 is 13 residues long. CDR3 nucleotide sequence: TGTGCCAGCAGCTTAAACGGGAGAGAGACCCAGTACTTC. This encodes CASSLNGRETQYF.

CDR3 residues: CASSPGQGMGNTEAFF. CDR3 nucleotide sequence: TGCGCCAGCAGCCCTGGACAGGGGATGGGGAACACTGAAGCTTTCTTT. The V gene is TRBV5-1, the J gene TRBJ1-1; 9 positions agree with TRBD1. The CDR3 has 16 amino acids. Germline lookup yields CDR1 SGHRS and CDR2 YFSETQ. J lost 1 base, V lost 4 bases, and 8 bases had no gene match.

The gene calls are TRBV5-5 and TRBJ1-1; 7 nucleotides agree with TRBD1. V trimming: 4 bases; J trimming: 0 bases; junction bases outside the gene matches: 12. The CDR3 sequence is 17 residues long. Germline V lookup: CDR1 SGHKS, CDR2 YYEKEE (reference sequence). The CDR3: CASSQHGVQGMNTEAFF. CDR3 sequence (DNA): TGTGCCAGCAGCCAACATGGGGTACAGGGGATGAACACTGAAGCTTTCTTT.

The rearrangement uses TRBV7-6 and TRBJ2-5; the match to TRBD1 covers 10 bases. Germline V gene data show CDR1 as SGHVS and CDR2 as FNYEAQ. The CDR3 sequence is 16 residues long. The ends lost 5 bases at V and 0 bases at J; junction bases unmatched: 6. The CDR3 bases are TGTGCCAGCAGCCCGCGGGGACAGGGGTACCAAGAGACCCAGTACTTC. This sequence encodes CASSPRGQGYQETQYF. Using reference TRBV7-6 and TRBJ2-5 for the parts outside the CDR3, the full variable domain is GAGVSQSPRYKVTKRGQDVALRCDPISGHVSLYWYRQALGQGPEFLTYFNYEAQQDKSGLPNDRFSAERPEGSISTLTIQRTEQRDSAMYRCASSPRGQGYQETQYFGPGTRLLVL.

The chain carries TRBV19 and TRBJ2-7; 13 bases agree with TRBD2. This CDR3 has 18 amino acids. The germline gives CDR1 LNHDA, CDR2 SQIVND (reference sequence). Trimming cost V 4 bases and J 5 bases; bases outside gene matches: 14. CDR3 DNA: TGTGCCAGTAGTACAGGACTAGCGGGGGCCGTCCGGGGCAACGAGCAGTACTTC. This translates into CASSTGLAGAVRGNEQYF.

V is TRBV5-4 and J is TRBJ2-7; 7 bases map to TRBD1. The CDR3 extends over 14 amino acids. J lost 6 bases, V lost 1 base, and 7 bases had no gene match. Germline-derived CDR1 and CDR2 are SGHNT and YYREEE (reference sequence). CDR3 protein: CASSLTGARGEQYF. The CDR3 region has the DNA TGTGCCAGCAGCTTGACAGGGGCGAGGGGCGAGCAGTACTTC.

The chain combines TRBV27 with TRBJ2-7; 7 bases are a match to TRBD1. This CDR3 region has 14 residues. Trimming removed 4 bases from V and 0 bases from J; junction bases left unmatched: 3. CDR1 and CDR2 from the germline V gene are MNHEY and SMNVEV (reference sequence). The CDR3 region is CASSWTGDSYEQYF. The CDR3 region has the DNA TGTGCCAGCAGTTGGACAGGAGACTCCTACGAGCAGTACTTC.

The chain is built from TRBV19 and TRBJ2-1, with D hard to call. Trimming left V 5 bases short and J 12 bases short, with 17 bases between. Germline assignment: CDR1 LNHDA and CDR2 SQIVND (reference sequence). This CDR3 has 13 residues. The CDR3 nucleotides are TGTGCCAGTAGTCCCCAGACTTTCGGGTTGCAGTTCTTC. This sequence encodes CASSPQTFGLQFF. The complete variable domain, with remaining parts taken from reference TRBV19 and TRBJ2-1, reads DGGITQSPKYLFRKEGQNVTLSCEQNLNHDAMYWYRQDPGQGLRLIYYSQIVNDFQKGDIAEGYSVSREKKESFPLTVTSAQKNPTAFYLCASSPQTFGLQFFGPGTRLTVL.

CDR3 amino acids: CSASIGAAATNEQFF. The CDR3 DNA reads as TGCAGTGCTAGTATCGGCGCAGCGGCTACCAATGAGCAGTTCTTC. The genes are TRBV20-1 and TRBJ2-1; a possible D gene is TRBD2 (5 bases). CDR1 is DFQATT, CDR2 SNEGSKA, per germline (reference sequence). This CDR3 comprises 15 residues. V lost 3 bases, J lost 6 bases, and 18 bases lay in between.

This sequence joins TRBV18 and TRBJ2-3, with a tentative D call TRBD2 (7 bases). The CDR3 sequence is 16 residues long. Germline CDR1 and CDR2: KGHSH and LQKENI. Trimming removed 3 bases from V and 0 bases from J, with 13 bases in between. The CDR3 is CASSPLAGASTDTQYF. CDR3 sequence (DNA): TGTGCCAGCTCACCTTTGGCGGGGGCAAGCACAGATACGCAGTATTTT.

The chain couples TRBV5-4 to TRBJ1-2; D may be TRBD1 (6 bases). The CDR3 covers 14 residues. Germline V gives CDR1 SGHNT, CDR2 YYREEE (reference sequence). Trimming removed 1 base at V and 4 bases at J, with 11 bases between. The DNA for the CDR3 is TGTGCCAGCAGCTTGAATCAGGGGACCTATGGCTACACCTTC. Translated, it gives CASSLNQGTYGYTF.

In its sample, this clone was seen once. The V call is TRBV18, the J call TRBJ2-7, with D possibly being TRBD2 (5 bases). The CDR3 consists of 15 residues. Looked up from germline, CDR1 is KGHSH and CDR2 is LQKENI. V lost 6 bases and J lost 4, with 19 bases in between. The CDR3 bases are TGTGCCAGCTCCTTCGGGAAGAACAGCCTTTACGAGCAGTACTTC. This codes for CASSFGKNSLYEQYF.

V and J are TRBV6-5 and TRBJ2-7; perhaps TRBD1 as D (5 bases). The CDR3 is 14 residues long. The V end lost 3 bases, the J end lost 5 bases, and 14 bases lay between the germline ends. Germline CDR1 MNHEY, CDR2 SVGAGI. CDR3: CASSYQGVWDEQYF. CDR3 DNA sequence: TGTGCCAGCAGTTATCAGGGCGTTTGGGACGAGCAGTACTTC.

V is TRBV5-1 and J is TRBJ2-7; D might be TRBD1 (5 bases). Between the trimmed V and J ends, which lost 4 bases and 3 bases, there was a span of 14 bases. The CDR3 consists of 14 residues. CDR1 SGHRS and CDR2 YFSETQ come from the germline V gene. The CDR3 region has the DNA TGCGCCAGCAGCCCCGCCCTGACAGTCTACGAGCAGTACTTC. This translates into CASSPALTVYEQYF. Using reference TRBV5-1 and TRBJ2-7 for the parts outside the CDR3, the full variable domain is KAGVTQTPRYLIKTRGQQVTLSCSPISGHRSVSWYQQTPGQGLQFLFEYFSETQRNKGNFPGRFSGRQFSNSRSEMNVSTLELGDSALYLCASSPALTVYEQYFGPGTRLTVT.

V and J are TRBV27 and TRBJ1-2, with TRBD1 identical over 9 bases. Germline V gives CDR1 MNHEY, CDR2 SMNVEV (reference sequence). V lost 5 bases and J lost 4; bases outside the gene matches: 8. This CDR3 comprises 15 residues. CDR3 DNA: TGTGCCAGCAGTCATCCGGGACAGGGCCCCTATGGCTACACCTTC. The encoded protein is CASSHPGQGPYGYTF.

CDR3 coding DNA: TGTGCCAGCAGTTTATGGCCAGCGGGGGGGAAGGAGACCCAGTACTTC. Residues: CASSLWPAGGKETQYF. The V and J genes are TRBV27 and TRBJ2-5; 10 positions match TRBD2. Per germline, CDR1 MNHEY and CDR2 SMNVEV (reference sequence). This CDR3 has 16 residues. The V gene end was trimmed by 1 base and the J gene end by 5 bases; junction bases not matched to a gene: 7.

This rearrangement joins TRBV7-2 to TRBJ1-2; possible D gene TRBD1, 5 bases. The CDR3 contains 13 residues. Germline CDR1 is SGHTA and CDR2 is FQGNSA. V shed 5 bases and J shed 7 bases, with 14 bases lying between them. CDR3: CASSRQIWPGYTF. Here the CDR3 DNA reads TGTGCCAGCAGCCGACAGATCTGGCCTGGCTACACCTTC.

The chain has TRBV19 and TRBJ1-1, with TRBD1 identical over 10 bases. Per the germline V gene, CDR1 is LNHDA and CDR2 is SQIVND (reference sequence). The CDR3 loop spans 13 amino acids. V was pared by 4 bases and J by 4 bases, with 0 bases of the junction left unmatched. The DNA for the CDR3 is TGTGCCAGTAGTAGGGACAGGGGCACTGAAGCTTTCTTT. This gives the protein CASSRDRGTEAFF.

V and J are TRBV7-3 and TRBJ2-3; 7 nucleotides line up with TRBD2. V was pared by 5 bases and J by 5 bases, with 7 bases of the junction left unmatched. Germline V CDR1 and CDR2: SGHTA, FQGTGA. The CDR3 covers 14 residues. CDR3 sequence (DNA): TGTGCCAGCAGCCACTCCGGGGGGATAGATACGCAGTATTTT. Protein sequence: CASSHSGGIDTQYF. Variable domain in full (rest from reference TRBV7-3 and TRBJ2-3): GAGVSQTPSNKVTEKGKYVELRCDPISGHTALYWYRQSLGQGPEFLIYFQGTGAADDSGLPNDRFFAVRPEGSVSTLKIQRTERGDSAVYLCASSHSGGIDTQYFGPGTRLTVL.

This chain connects TRBV29-1 to TRBJ1-1; possibly TRBD1 for D (5 bases). V lost 7 bases, J lost 8 bases, and 14 bases lay in between. Per germline, CDR1 SQVTM and CDR2 ANQGSEA. The CDR3 has 11 residues. CDR3 nucleotide sequence: TGCAGCGCGGGACTGGACAACGAAGCTTTCTTT. Amino acid sequence: CSAGLDNEAFF.

This rearrangement joins TRBV5-5 to TRBJ1-2, with D perhaps matching TRBD1 (5 bases). This CDR3 comprises 15 residues. Germline V gene data show CDR1 as SGHKS and CDR2 as YYEKEE (reference sequence). Trimming removed 4 bases at V and 4 bases at J, with 17 bases between. CDR3 nucleotide sequence: TGTGCCAGCAGCCTCGGCGGTCAGGGCCTCTATGGCTACACCTTC. It specifies CASSLGGQGLYGYTF.

The chain links TRBV7-9 to TRBJ2-5, with 9 bases that match TRBD1. Germline loops: CDR1 SEHNR, CDR2 FQNEAQ (reference sequence). The junction had 6 bases not matched to a gene; V was cut back by 5 bases and J by 2 bases. The CDR3 spans 15 residues. CDR3 residues: CASSAGTGLQETQYF. The CDR3 bases are TGTGCCAGCAGCGCCGGGACAGGGCTTCAAGAGACCCAGTACTTC.

The chain is built from TRBV25-1 and TRBJ1-6; a weak D match, TRBD1 (5 bases). CDR3 length: 15 residues. CDR1 and CDR2 (germline): MGHDK, SYGVNS. V was trimmed by 8 bases and J by 4 bases, leaving 15 bases between them. CDR3 region: CASAGRDYYNSPLHF. The CDR3 DNA follows: TGTGCCAGCGCGGGGCGGGATTATTATAATTCACCCCTCCACTTT.

The rearrangement links TRBV27 to TRBJ1-6; a possible D gene is TRBD1 (6 bases). V gave up 5 bases and J gave up 10 bases, with 21 bases separating them. CDR3 length: 16 residues. Germline CDR1 MNHEY, CDR2 SMNVEV (reference sequence). The CDR3 protein is CASSPAQGSGDSPLHF. The CDR3 DNA reads TGTGCCAGCAGTCCCGCCCAGGGGAGTGGGGACTCACCCCTCCACTTT.

V usage is TRBV21-1 and J usage is TRBJ2-7; the D call TRBD1 from the table was never checked on the DNA. TRBV21-1 is an annotated pseudogene. This CDR3 has 17 residues. The CDR3 sequence: CASSTAPGTVDSYEQYF. CDR3 coding DNA: TGTGCCAGCAGTACCGCTCCCGGGACAGTAGACTCCTACGAGCAGTACTTC.

The chain joins TRBV7-3 to TRBJ2-1; 11 bases match TRBD2. V shed 5 bases and J 3 bases; nucleotides not matched to a gene: 3. This CDR3 has 15 residues. Germline assignment: CDR1 SGHTA and CDR2 FQGTGA. CDR3 residues: CASSPSGGLYNEQFF. CDR3 nucleotides: TGTGCCAGCAGCCCTAGCGGGGGGCTCTACAATGAGCAGTTCTTC. Filled out from reference TRBV7-3 and TRBJ2-1, the complete variable domain reads GAGVSQTPSNKVTEKGKYVELRCDPISGHTALYWYRQSLGQGPEFLIYFQGTGAADDSGLPNDRFFAVRPEGSVSTLKIQRTERGDSAVYLCASSPSGGLYNEQFFGPGTRLTVL.

The rearrangement uses TRBV19 and TRBJ1-2; D perhaps matches TRBD1 (5 bases). The CDR3 runs to 14 residues. CDR1 is LNHDA and CDR2 is SQIVND in the germline V gene (reference sequence). V lost 1 base and J 4 bases, leaving 10 bases between the germline ends. CDR3 amino acids: CASSIGGPSYGYTF. In DNA form, the CDR3 reads TGTGCCAGTAGTATAGGGGGCCCGAGCTATGGCTACACCTTC.

The V and J genes are TRBV10-2 and TRBJ2-7; TRBD2 might be the D (6 bases). Germline CDR1 and CDR2: WSHSY and SAAADI. There are 14 residues in the CDR3. V gave up 2 bases and J gave up 3 bases, with 11 bases separating them. The DNA of the CDR3 is TGCGCCAGCAGTGAGGCCTGGGGGGACTACGAGCAGTACTTC. It translates to CASSEAWGDYEQYF.